This T cell receptor beta chain was observed in a study of response to subunit inactivated influenza vaccine. Points on this clonotype: Antigen: not known.

TCRdb analysed the RT-PCR reads with MiXCR anew, one entry per CDR3 protein. The repertoire has about 520,000 distinct CDR3 sequences, roughly 7.6% of them found once; the top ten carry less than 15%. With V trimmed by 1 base and J by 1 base, 4 bases remained unmatched. This CDR3 is 16 amino acids long. Looked up from germline, CDR1 is DFQATT and CDR2 is SNEGSKA (reference sequence). General study findings and limits: Each seasonal flu vaccination may recruit only limited new T cells, authors suggested.

This sequence originates from a man aged 50-75 years who received an inactivated influenza vaccine. The gene calls are TRBV20-1 and TRBJ1-2; 12 nucleotides align to TRBD1. Sequences were derived from PBMCs from blood, sampled around 2 years after vaccination. CDR3 residues: CSARVGTGGINYGYTF. The DNA of the CDR3 is TGCAGTGCTAGAGTTGGGACAGGGGGCATTAACTATGGCTACACCTTC.